This T cell receptor beta chain stems from a study of identical twins. Findings and limits, study-wide: Beta out-of-frame sequences displayed a weaker excess of sharing between twins. The authors noted that invariant MAIT and iNKT cells could partly confound zero-insertion analyses. While abundant cord blood beta clonotypes carried fewer insertions, memory repertoires showed no such pattern.

The germline V gene encodes CDR1 SGHRS and CDR2 YFSETQ. The CDR3 length is 15 residues. V was trimmed by 3 bases and J by 1 base, leaving 10 bases between them. TCRdb reprocessed the 5' RACE reads with MiXCR, giving one entry per CDR3 protein. The table includes some 1,600,000 distinct CDR3 sequences, 32% detected once. This clonotype turned up a few times. The antigen is unknown. Healthy Caucasians were all of the donors. This TCR came from a newborn girl in good health. Sequencing was done on a sample of cord blood. The chain recombines TRBV5-1 with TRBJ2-2; D is perhaps TRBD1 (5 bases). The chain's CDR3 is CASSSPTGNTGELFF. The CDR3 nucleotides read TGCGCCAGCAGCTCCCCCACAGGGAACACCGGGGAGCTGTTTTTT.